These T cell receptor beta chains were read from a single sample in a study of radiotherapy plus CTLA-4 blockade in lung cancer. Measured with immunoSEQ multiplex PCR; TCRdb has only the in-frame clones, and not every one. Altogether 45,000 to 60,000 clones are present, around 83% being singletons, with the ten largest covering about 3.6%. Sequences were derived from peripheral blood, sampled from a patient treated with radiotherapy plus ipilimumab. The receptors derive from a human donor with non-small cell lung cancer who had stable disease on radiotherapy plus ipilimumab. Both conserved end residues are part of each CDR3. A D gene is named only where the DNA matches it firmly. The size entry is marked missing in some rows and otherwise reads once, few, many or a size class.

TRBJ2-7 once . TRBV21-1 TGTGCCAGCAGCAATTTGGGACAGGGGGCTTACGAGCAGTACTTC CASSNLGQGAYEQYF
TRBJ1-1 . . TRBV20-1 TGCAGTGTCAGGGGAGTTACTGAAGCTTTCTTT CSVRGVTEAFF
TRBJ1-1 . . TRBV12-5 TGTGCTAGTGGTTTGGTGGGGGCAGGCAGCACTGAAGCTTTCTTT CASGLVGAGSTEAFF
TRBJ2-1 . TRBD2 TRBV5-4 TGTGCCAGCAGCTCAAATAGCGGGCGCTCCTACAATGAGCAGTTCTTC CASSSNSGRSYNEQFF
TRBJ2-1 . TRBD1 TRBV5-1 TGCGCCAGCAGCCCGGACAGGATTAGCTCCTACAATGAGCAGTTCTTC CASSPDRISSYNEQFF
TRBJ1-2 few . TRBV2 TGTGCCAGCCGGTCACAGGCCCACGGCTACACCTTC CASRSQAHGYTF
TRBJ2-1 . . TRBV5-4 TGTGCCAGCAGCTTGGGGACAAGCTACAATGAGCAGTTCTTC CASSLGTSYNEQFF
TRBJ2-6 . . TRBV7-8 TGTGCCAGCAGCTACGGGGGTATTATTGTTGGGCCTTTTTCCTCTGGGGCCAACGTCCTGACTTTC CASSYGGIIVGPFSSGANVLTF
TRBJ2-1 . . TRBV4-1 TGCGCCAGCAGCCAAGGCAGTTACAATGAGCAGTTCTTC CASSQGSYNEQFF
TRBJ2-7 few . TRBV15 TGTGCCACCAGCAGACAGGGCTCCTACGAGCAGTACTTC CATSRQGSYEQYF
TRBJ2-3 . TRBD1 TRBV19 TGTGCCAGTAGGCGTCGGACAGGGCGGACAGATACGCAGTATTTT CASRRRTGRTDTQYF
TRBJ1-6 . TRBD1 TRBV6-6 TGTGCCAGCAGTTACTCGTCCGGGACAGGGGGTTCACCCCTCCACTTT CASSYSSGTGGSPLHF
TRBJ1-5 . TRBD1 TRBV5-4 TGTGCCAGCAGCTTGGACAGGGGTAGCAATCAGCCCCAGCATTTT CASSLDRGSNQPQHF
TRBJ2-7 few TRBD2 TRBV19 TGTGCCAGCAGCACAACCCTCCGGGACTACTCCTACGAGCAGTACTTC CASSTTLRDYSYEQYF
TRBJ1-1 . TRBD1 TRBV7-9 TGTGCCAGCAGCCCTCAGGGGGGCACTGAAGCTTTCTTT CASSPQGGTEAFF
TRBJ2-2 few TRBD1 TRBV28 TGTGCCAGCAGCTCCGGGACAGGGGCTGTCACCGGGGAGCTGTTTTTT CASSSGTGAVTGELFF
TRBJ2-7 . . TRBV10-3 TGTGCCATCAGTGAGTCCAGAGGGGGGGTATACGAGCAGTACTTC CAISESRGGVYEQYF
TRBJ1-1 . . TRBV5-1 TGCGCCAGCAGCTTGAACAGGAACACTGAAGCTTTCTTT CASSLNRNTEAFF
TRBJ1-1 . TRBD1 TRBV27 TGTGCCAGCAGCCCCAGGGGGGAATACCCTGAAGCTTTCTTT CASSPRGEYPEAFF
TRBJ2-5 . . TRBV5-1 TGCGCCAGCACCACCACAGGACCGGAGACCCAGTACTTC CASTTTGPETQYF
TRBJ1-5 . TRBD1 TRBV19 TGTGCCAGTGCGGGACAGGGTAATCAGCCCCAGCATTTT CASAGQGNQPQHF
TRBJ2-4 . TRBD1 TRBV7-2 TGTGCCAGCAGCTCCCAACAGACAGGGACGAAAAACATTCAGTACTTC CASSSQQTGTKNIQYF
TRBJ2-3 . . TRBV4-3 TGCGCCAGCAGCCAAGCTCGTGGGAGGTCTACAGATACGCAGTATTTT CASSQARGRSTDTQYF
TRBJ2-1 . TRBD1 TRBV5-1 TGCGCCAGCAGCTTGGCCTATGGACAGGCGTCCTACAATGAGCAGTTCTTC CASSLAYGQASYNEQFF
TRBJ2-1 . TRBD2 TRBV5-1 TGCGCCAGCAGCTTCCGTCCGGGAGGGCCGACTGAGCAGTTCTTC CASSFRPGGPTEQFF
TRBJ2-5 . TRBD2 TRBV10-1 TGCGCCAGCAGTGAGTCGGGTAGCGGGAAAGAGACCCAGTACTTC CASSESGSGKETQYF
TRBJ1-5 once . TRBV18 TGTGCCAGCTCACCCCGCCAGGGGAACCAGCCCCAGCATTTT CASSPRQGNQPQHF
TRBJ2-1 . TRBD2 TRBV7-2 TGTGCCAGCAGCTCAGTAGCGGGAGATTTGGAGGAGCAGTTCTTC CASSSVAGDLEEQFF
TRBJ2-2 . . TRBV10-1 TGCGCCAGCAGAGCGAGCGGTACCGGGGAGCTGTTTTTT CASRASGTGELFF
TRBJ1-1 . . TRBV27 TGTGCCAGCAAAGGGACATCCTACACTGAAGCTTTCTTT CASKGTSYTEAFF
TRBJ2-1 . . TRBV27 TGTGCCACAAGGGGGGCCCTCGGACAGGGGGCTAGGACTAGCGGCTACAATGAGCAGTTCTTC CATRGALGQGARTSGYNEQFF
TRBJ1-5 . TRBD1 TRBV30 TGTGCCTGGGGACAGGGAAACAATCAGCCCCAGCATTTT CAWGQGNNQPQHF
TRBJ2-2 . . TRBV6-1 TGTGCCAGCAGGAGCGGGCTAAAACCCACCGGGGAGCTGTTTTTT CASRSGLKPTGELFF
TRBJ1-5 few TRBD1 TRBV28 TGTGCCAGCAGTACCGGACAGGGCAATCAGCCCCAGCATTTT CASSTGQGNQPQHF
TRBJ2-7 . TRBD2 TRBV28 TGTGCCAGCAGAGCGGGAGCCGGCGACTCCTACGAGCAGTACTTC CASRAGAGDSYEQYF
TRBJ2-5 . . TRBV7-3 TGTGCCAGCAGCTTAGGCGGGACCCAAGAGACCCAGTACTTC CASSLGGTQETQYF